This T cell receptor beta chain was captured by sequencing in a study of blood T cell repertoires in COVID-19. Losses at the gene ends were 4 bases for V and 1 base for J; bases not matched to a gene: 9. This CDR3 comprises 16 residues. Germline V gene lookup returns CDR1 MGHRA and CDR2 YSYEKL. TCRdb's table, derived via immunoSEQ multiplex PCR, lists solely in-frame clones and lacks some. Of some 200,000 clones listed, almost 85% were seen once; the top ten hold under 2.5%. The chain uses TRBV4-1 and TRBJ2-5; TRBD1 agrees at 7 bases. Specimen: peripheral blood. The TCR was taken from a woman in her seventies with COVID-19, enrolled during active disease. CDR3 sequence reads: CASSRGRRDSQETQYF. DNA for the CDR3: TGCGCCAGCAGCCGGGGGAGACGGGACAGCCAAGAGACCCAGTACTTC.